These T cell receptor beta chains were read from a single sample in a study of blood T cell repertoires in COVID-19. Libraries were prepared by immunoSEQ multiplex PCR; TCRdb keeps only in-frame clonotypes and omits some of them. The table shows 200,000 to 250,000 clones, with 70% to 90% occurring only once. Sequenced material: PBMCs or T cells enriched from blood (not recorded which). These receptors were collected from a man between 25 and 39 years old who had recovered from COVID-19. CDR3s include the opening cysteine and the closing phenylalanine or tryptophan. A D gene is named only where the DNA matches it firmly. Some rows have no size entry. The others give once, few or many, or a class for an expanded clone.

clone size	V gene	J gene	D gene	CDR3 DNA	CDR3 protein
.	TRBV7-2	TRBJ2-5	TRBD1	TGTGCCAGCAGCAAGACAGGGTACCAAGAGACCCAGTACTTC	CASSKTGYQETQYF
.	TRBV29-1	TRBJ2-5	TRBD2	TGCAGCGTTGACCGCCTAGCGGGGTTACAAGAGACCCAGTACTTC	CSVDRLAGLQETQYF
once	TRBV5-6	TRBJ1-1	TRBD1	TGTGCCAGCAGCTTGGGATGGACAGGGTCGGACTTT	CASSLGWTGSDF
few	TRBV7-2	TRBJ2-3	.	TGTGCCAGCAGCCTCACAGATACGCAGTATTTT	CASSLTDTQYF
once	TRBV19	TRBJ2-3	.	TGTGCCAGTATGCTGACTTCCGTTGGCACAGATACGCAGTATTTT	CASMLTSVGTDTQYF
few	TRBV11-3	TRBJ2-7	TRBD1	TGTGCCAGCAGCCCCGGGACAGATCTCTACGAGCAGTACTTC	CASSPGTDLYEQYF
.	TRBV12-3/TRBV12-4	TRBJ1-1	.	TGTGCCAGCGGGGGGGTCTACACTGAAGCTTTCTTT	CASGGVYTEAFF
.	TRBV5-1	TRBJ2-1	TRBD2	TGCGCCAGCATCGGACTAGCGGGGGTAGACGAGCAGTTCTTC	CASIGLAGVDEQFF
.	TRBV10-1	TRBJ2-7	.	TGCGCCAGCAGTGAATCAGGGTACTACGAGCAGTACTTC	CASSESGYYEQYF
.	TRBV25-1	TRBJ2-7	.	TGTGCCAGCAGTGAGGAGGCCCTAAGGGCCACCGAGCAGTACTTC	CASSEEALRATEQYF
.	TRBV7-8	TRBJ1-6	TRBD1	TGTGCCAGCAGCTTGACAGACAGGGGTAATTCACCCCTCCACTTT	CASSLTDRGNSPLHF
once	TRBV14	TRBJ2-7	.	TGTGCCAGCAGCCAAGGAATATCAGGCGTCCAGTACTTC	CASSQGISGVQYF
.	TRBV9	TRBJ2-7	.	TGTGCCAGCACTCCGGGTTTAAGTCCCTACGAGCAGTACTTC	CASTPGLSPYEQYF
.	TRBV6-2/TRBV6-3	TRBJ2-7	.	TGTGCCAGCAGTTACTCCTTAACCAGAAATTTGCCCTACGAGCAGTACTTC	CASSYSLTRNLPYEQYF
once	TRBV11-2	TRBJ2-1	.	TGTGCCAGCAGCTTAGTAGGCGGGGTGGGCAATGAGCAGTTCTTC	CASSLVGGVGNEQFF
.	TRBV7-9	TRBJ1-3	.	TGTGCCAGCCTCTGGAGAACGATCTCTGGAAACACCATATATTTT	CASLWRTISGNTIYF
.	TRBV6-5	TRBJ2-7	.	TGTGCCACCATCTCCTCGAGCGGTAGCTACGAGCAGTACTTC	CATISSSGSYEQYF
.	TRBV28	TRBJ2-2	TRBD2	TGTGCCAGCAGTTTATTCACACTAGCGGGACTCACACATGAGAACACCGGGGAGCTGTTTTTT	CASSLFTLAGLTHENTGELFF
.	TRBV5-5	TRBJ2-5	.	TGTGCCAGCAGCCCTGAGGATTATGAAGAGACCCAGTACTTC	CASSPEDYEETQYF
.	TRBV5-4	TRBJ2-1	.	TGTGCCAGCAGCTTCAACGGGGAGCAGTTCTTC	CASSFNGEQFF
.	TRBV7-9	TRBJ1-1	.	TGTGCCAGCAGCTTAGTGAGGGTGGGGAGCACTGAAGCTTTCTTT	CASSLVRVGSTEAFF
.	TRBV30	TRBJ2-5	.	TGTGCCTGGAGTATGTATCGGGAGACCCAGTACTTC	CAWSMYRETQYF
.	TRBV3-1/TRBV3-2	TRBJ1-5	.	TGTGCCAGCAGCCAGGGGGGATTGCATCAGCCCCAGCATTTT	CASSQGGLHQPQHF
.	TRBV5-1	TRBJ2-5	.	TGCGCCAGCAGCCTGCCGACAGGTTCGGATTTAGAGACCCAGTACTTC	CASSLPTGSDLETQYF
.	TRBV6-4	TRBJ1-1	.	TGTGCCAGCAGTGAGTCAGGCAGGAACACTGAAGCTTTCTTT	CASSESGRNTEAFF
few	TRBV28	TRBJ2-7	TRBD2	TGTGCCAGCACCTCACCGGGGGCGGGAGGGCCCTACGAGCAGTACTTC	CASTSPGAGGPYEQYF
.	TRBV5-4	TRBJ2-3	.	TGTGCCAGCAGTTTGGTAAAGAGGTCGATCACAGATACGCAGTATTTT	CASSLVKRSITDTQYF
.	TRBV19	TRBJ1-5	TRBD1	TGTGCCAGTAGTATATTCGGACAGGGATCCAATCAGCCCCAGCATTTT	CASSIFGQGSNQPQHF
.	TRBV4-3	TRBJ1-2	TRBD1	TGCGCCAGCAGCCAAGAAGGCGCCGGGACAGGGTATGGCTACACCTTC	CASSQEGAGTGYGYTF
.	TRBV5-1	TRBJ2-1	TRBD2	TGCGCCAGCAGCTTCGGGCTAGCGGGAGTCGATGAGCAGTTCTTC	CASSFGLAGVDEQFF
.	TRBV7-2	TRBJ2-3	.	TGTGCCAGCAGCTTACAGACTACAGATACGCAGTATTTT	CASSLQTTDTQYF
.	TRBV10-3	TRBJ1-5	.	TGTGCCATCAGCCGAGGACAGAGCAATCAGCCCCAGCATTTT	CAISRGQSNQPQHF
.	TRBV7-2	TRBJ2-3	.	TGTGCCAGCAGCCCGTACACAGATACGCAGTATTTT	CASSPYTDTQYF
once	TRBV7-9	TRBJ2-1	.	TGTGCCAGCAGTGTCGGCCCAAGGAGCTCCTACAATGAGCAGTTCTTC	CASSVGPRSSYNEQFF
.	TRBV3-1/TRBV3-2	TRBJ1-2	.	TGTGCCAGCAGGATGGGGGCAGGAGCCGCCTATGGCTACACCTTC	CASRMGAGAAYGYTF
.	TRBV2	TRBJ1-2	.	TGTGCCAGCCGCGCTGGACAGTTCCAGAACTATGGCTACACCTTC	CASRAGQFQNYGYTF
.	TRBV5-1	TRBJ1-5	TRBD1	TGCGCCAGCAGGACCACAGGGGATAGCAATCAGCCCCAGCATTTT	CASRTTGDSNQPQHF
.	TRBV10-1	TRBJ2-5	.	TGCGCCAGCAGTGAGTCGAGCTTCGGGACCCAGTACTTC	CASSESSFGTQYF
.	TRBV4-2	TRBJ2-7	.	TGTGCCAGCAGCCAAGAGGTGGCTCCCTACGAGCAGTACTTC	CASSQEVAPYEQYF
once	TRBV14	TRBJ1-6	TRBD1	TGTGCCAGCAGCCAGAAGGGGACAGGGTATTTTCGGAATTCACCCCTCCACTTT	CASSQKGTGYFRNSPLHF
few	TRBV3-1/TRBV3-2	TRBJ1-1	.	TGTGCCAGCAGCCCAGTTTACACTGAAGCTTTCTTT	CASSPVYTEAFF
.	TRBV2	TRBJ1-5	TRBD1	TGTGCCAGCAGTGTCCAGGGGGGCGCCAATCAGCCCCAGCATTTT	CASSVQGGANQPQHF
.	TRBV28	TRBJ2-1	.	TGTGCCAGCAGCACACCGGGGGTCGATGAGCAGTTCTTC	CASSTPGVDEQFF
.	TRBV3-1/TRBV3-2	TRBJ1-2	.	TGTGCCAGCAGCCAAGATCCTAGGAAGCCCTATGGCTACACCTTC	CASSQDPRKPYGYTF
.	TRBV19	TRBJ2-1	.	TGTGCCAGTAGTATAGAGAGCAGGGGCCCGTACAATGAGCAGTTCTTC	CASSIESRGPYNEQFF
once	TRBV24-1	TRBJ2-7	.	TGTGCCACCAGTGATCCCCAGAATACCTACGAGCAGTACTTC	CATSDPQNTYEQYF
.	TRBV4-2	TRBJ1-1	.	TGTGCCAGCAGCCAAGTATCCGGGGGAGCTTTCTTT	CASSQVSGGAFF
.	TRBV11-2	TRBJ1-1	.	TGTGCCAGCAGCTTAAGAGCCCGAGGGGAAGCTTTCTTT	CASSLRARGEAFF
.	TRBV29-1	TRBJ1-3	.	TGCAGCGTTCGAGGGAAGTCTGGAAACACCATATATTTT	CSVRGKSGNTIYF
.	TRBV7-9	TRBJ2-7	TRBD1	TGTGCCAGCAGCTTCGGACAGGCCTCCTACGAGCAGTACTTC	CASSFGQASYEQYF
.	TRBV14	TRBJ1-1	.	TGTGCCAGCAGCCAACGCGCTGAAGCTTTCTTT	CASSQRAEAFF